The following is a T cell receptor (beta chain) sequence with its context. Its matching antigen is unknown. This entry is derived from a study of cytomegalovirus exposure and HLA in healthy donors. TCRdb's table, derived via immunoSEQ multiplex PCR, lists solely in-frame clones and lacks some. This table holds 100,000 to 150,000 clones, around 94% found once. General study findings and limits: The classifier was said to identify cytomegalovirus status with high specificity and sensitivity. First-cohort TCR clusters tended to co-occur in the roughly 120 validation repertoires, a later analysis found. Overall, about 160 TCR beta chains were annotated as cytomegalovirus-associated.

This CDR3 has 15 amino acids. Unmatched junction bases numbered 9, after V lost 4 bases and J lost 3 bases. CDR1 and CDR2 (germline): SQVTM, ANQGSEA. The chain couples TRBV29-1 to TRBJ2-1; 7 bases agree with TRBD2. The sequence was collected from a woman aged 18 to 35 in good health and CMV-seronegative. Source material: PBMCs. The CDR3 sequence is CSVGFGLADYNEQFF. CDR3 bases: TGCAGCGTTGGTTTTGGGCTAGCGGACTACAATGAGCAGTTCTTC.